This entry describes one T cell receptor beta chain. The antigen is unknown. Genomic DNA from each subset was divided evenly over several immunoSEQ plates. Using immunoSEQ multiplex PCR, the repertoire was profiled, and TCRdb retains in-frame clones only, with some absent. The repertoire has under 350,000 clones, over 75% of them found once; the top ten carry about 16%. The record originates from a study of shared clonotypes between healthy human individuals. Regarding the study as a whole: Generally, naive subsets came out with larger estimated richness than memory subsets.

From germline, CDR1 is PRHDT and CDR2 FYEKMQ (reference sequence). Between the trimmed V and J ends, which lost 5 bases and 1 base, there was a span of 14 bases. This CDR3 has 15 amino acids. V is TRBV13 and J is TRBJ1-1; D is unclear. The sequenced material came from memory CD8+ T cells sorted from blood. Noted subset: CD45RO+ cells pooled with CCR7-negative TemRA cells. The TCR was taken from a man aged 18 to 29 in good health. As DNA, the CDR3 is TGTGCCAGCAGCCTCACTCGACACACGAACACTGAAGCTTTCTTT. Its protein is CASSLTRHTNTEAFF.